This T cell receptor (beta chain) is from a study of T cells in Graves' hyperthyroidism and ophthalmopathy. This clonotype was counted many times. The investigators amplified TCR beta CDR3 regions from RNA transcripts. TCR CDR3 regions were first amplified by RT-PCR with HTBI primers. TCRdb reprocessed the multiplex PCR reads via MiXCR and lists one record per CDR3 protein. The sample has around 360,000 distinct CDR3 sequences; 13% to 15% are singletons. Each person with ophthalmopathy scored at least 3 on the Clinical Activity Score, reached NOSPECS grade 4 or higher, and had been ill under 3 months. Germline values: CDR1 SGHAT, CDR2 FQNNGV. Losses at the gene ends were 5 bases for V and 5 bases for J; bases not matched to a gene: 4. CDR3 size: 14 residues.

The gene calls are TRBV11-2 and TRBJ2-5, with 11 bases matching TRBD1. This receptor was obtained from a woman between 55 and 75 years old with Graves' ophthalmopathy. Sequenced material: blood. CDR3 DNA sequence: TGTGCCAGCAGCCGGACAGGGGGCGGGGAGACCCAGTACTTC. Amino acid sequence: CASSRTGGGETQYF.